The entry below gives a single T cell receptor (beta chain) sequence along with its context. Its antigen is still unknown. The entry originates in a study of T cells in Graves' hyperthyroidism and ophthalmopathy. Orbital computed tomography and thyroid ultrasound, together with serum TRAb and thyroxine and clinical symptoms, were used for diagnoses. The PBMCs studied were ones that came from 9 to 10 ml fresh peripheral blood. What was amplified from RNA transcripts were TCR beta CDR3 regions. TCR CDR3 regions were first amplified by RT-PCR with HTBI primers. MiXCR, run by TCRdb on the multiplex PCR reads, gives a single entry per CDR3 protein. The sample includes hundreds of thousands of distinct CDR3 sequences, approximately 40% seen only once; the top ten take roughly 8.3%. Study observations and caveats: Blood also contained most expanded thyroid clonotypes above 0.001. Ophthalmopathy cases were set apart from stable hyperthyroidism by a 13 V-J model.

The germline V and J ends were trimmed by 5 bases and 0 bases, with 11 bases remaining between them. Germline V gives CDR1 SGHRS, CDR2 YFSETQ. The CDR3 is 14 amino acids. The chain has TRBV5-1 and TRBJ1-1; no firm D call. The source material was blood. This receptor was identified in a man between 18 and 29 years old with Graves' hyperthyroidism. CDR3 in DNA: TGCGCCAGCAGTGCCGGAAACATGAACACTGAAGCTTTCTTT. The encoded protein is CASSAGNMNTEAFF.